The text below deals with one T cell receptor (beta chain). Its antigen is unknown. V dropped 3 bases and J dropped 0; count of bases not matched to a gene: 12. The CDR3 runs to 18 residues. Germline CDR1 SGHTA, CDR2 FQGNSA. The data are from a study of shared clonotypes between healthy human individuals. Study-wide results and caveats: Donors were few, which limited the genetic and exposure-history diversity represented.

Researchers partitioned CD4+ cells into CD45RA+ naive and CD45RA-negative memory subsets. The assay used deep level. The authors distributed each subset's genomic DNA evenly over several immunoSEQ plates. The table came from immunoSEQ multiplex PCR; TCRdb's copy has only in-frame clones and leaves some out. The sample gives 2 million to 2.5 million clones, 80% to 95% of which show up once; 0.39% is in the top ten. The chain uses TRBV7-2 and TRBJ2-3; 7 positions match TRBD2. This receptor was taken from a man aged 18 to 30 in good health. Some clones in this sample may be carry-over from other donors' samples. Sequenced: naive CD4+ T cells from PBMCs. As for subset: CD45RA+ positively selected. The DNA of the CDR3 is TGTGCCAGCAGCTTGTTGGGGGTAGCGGGTACTAGCACAGATACGCAGTATTTT. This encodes CASSLLGVAGTSTDTQYF.